Presented here are 13 T cell receptor beta chains from one specimen sequenced in a study of sequential checkpoint blockade in melanoma. Treatment denoted: randomized to nivolumab then ipilimumab (arm A) or the reverse (arm B). The method was immunoSEQ multiplex PCR; TCRdb's version includes in-frame clones alone and lacks a portion of them. The sample yields approximately 23,000 clones, roughly 80% seen once. The material was CD8+ T cells sorted from blood (inferred from file names), obtained from a patient given nivolumab and ipilimumab in sequence. All receptors come from a human donor with melanoma.

The chain links TRBV6-1 to TRBJ2-3; D possibly corresponds to TRBD2 (6 bases). CDR3 length: 16 amino acids. CDR1 and CDR2 from the germline V gene are MNHNS and SASEGT. The V and J ends lost 4 bases and 0 bases respectively, with 14 bases between them. The CDR3 protein is CASSARGTGSTDTQYF. The CDR3 DNA sequence: TGTGCCAGCAGTGCCCGCGGGACCGGTAGCACAGATACGCAGTATTTT.

In this sample, this clone is medium-sized. The chain uses TRBV10-1 and TRBJ2-2; 10 bases match TRBD2. The CDR3 has 17 residues. The trim removed 0 bases at V and 9 bases at J, leaving 10 bases unmatched. Germline values: CDR1 WNHNN, CDR2 SYGVQD (reference sequence). The DNA for the CDR3 is TGCGCCAGCAGTGAGTCGAGCCTAGCGGGAGAAGAGCGGGAGCTGTTTTTT. Translating gives CASSESSLAGEERELFF.

This clone was seen only once. V gene TRBV27 combines with J gene TRBJ2-5; 7 positions match TRBD1. The ends lost 6 bases at V and 3 bases at J; junction bases unmatched: 10. CDR3 length equals 15 residues. In germline, CDR1 is MNHEY, CDR2 SMNVEV (reference sequence). CDR3 sequence: CASRDPTGMKETQYF. The CDR3 coding sequence is TGTGCCAGCAGAGACCCGACAGGGATGAAAGAGACCCAGTACTTC.

J is TRBJ1-4 and V is TRBV4-1; possibly TRBD1 for D (5 bases). The germline V and J ends were trimmed by 4 bases and 8 bases, with 11 bases remaining between them. The length of the CDR3 is 13 residues. Germline V gene sequence: CDR1 MGHRA, CDR2 YSYEKL. CDR3 bases: TGCGCCAGCAGCCGGGACTTGGAGGAAAAACTGTTTTTT. Translated, it gives CASSRDLEEKLFF.

The rearrangement links TRBV6-6 to TRBJ2-1; no reliable D call. Trimming cost V 0 bases and J 2 bases, with 11 bases left between them. Germline V gene sequence: CDR1 MNHNY, CDR2 SVGAGI (reference sequence). CDR3 length equals 16 residues. Here the CDR3 DNA reads TGTGCCAGCAGTTACTCCGCAGCGCCGGCCTACAATGAGCAGTTCTTC. Translated: CASSYSAAPAYNEQFF.

The chain uses TRBV7-6 and TRBJ2-7; 8 nucleotides align to TRBD2. Trimming removed 5 bases from V and 4 bases from J; junction bases left unmatched: 10. The germline V gene encodes CDR1 SGHVS and CDR2 FNYEAQ. The CDR3 is made up of 15 amino acids. Here the CDR3 DNA reads TGTGCCAGCAGCGGCCGGGGGGGGCGTAAATACGAGCAGTACTTC. This sequence encodes CASSGRGGRKYEQYF.

In this sample, this clone is large. The genes are TRBV10-3 and TRBJ1-5, with D perhaps TRBD1 (6 bases). Trimming shortened V by 4 bases and J by 1 base, and 11 bases separated the two germline ends. Germline V gives CDR1 ENHRY, CDR2 SYGVKD. The CDR3 extends over 15 amino acids. Here the CDR3 reads CAISAGQRSNQPQHF. The DNA of the CDR3 is TGTGCCATCAGTGCCGGACAGAGAAGCAATCAGCCCCAGCATTTT.

Points on this clone: Sequence at one end of the junction differs from germline and may be a read error. The chain combines TRBV7-9 with TRBJ1-2; D unclear. The CDR3 sequence is 9 residues long. The V gene's germline CDR1 is SEHNR and CDR2 FQNEAQ (reference sequence). This CDR3 is CASSSTRVF. For the CDR3, the DNA is TGTGCCAGCAGCTCTACACGGGTATTC. Full variable domain (remainder filled in from reference TRBV7-9 and TRBJ1-2): DTGVSQNPRHKITKRGQNVTFRCDPISEHNRLYWYRQTLGQGPEFLTYFQNEAQLEKSRLLSDRFSAERPKGSFSTLEIQRTEQGDSAMYLCASSSTRVFGSGTRLTVV.

The chain carries TRBV19 and TRBJ1-2; D remains unclear. The germline V gene has CDR1 LNHDA and CDR2 SQIVND (reference sequence). Trimming left V 7 bases short and J 3 bases short, with 9 bases between. The length of the CDR3 is 12 residues. This CDR3 is CASKADYYGYTF. The CDR3 nucleotides read TGTGCCAGTAAGGCAGACTACTATGGCTACACCTTC.

V and J are TRBV6-6 and TRBJ2-5; 9 nucleotides match TRBD1. The tail of the sequence fits TRBJ2-7 better, so the J call may be wrong. Germline V gene lookup returns CDR1 MNHNY and CDR2 SVGAGI (reference sequence). The CDR3 spans 15 residues. The CDR3 region is CASSSWTGAASEQYF. CDR3 sequence (DNA): TGTGCCAGCAGTTCCTGGACAGGGGCGGCTAGCGAGCAGTACTTC.

Comment on this clone: A far more abundant clone sits one base away, making this likely a read error. The CDR3 loop reads CASTGTGNYEQYF. The CDR3 DNA reads TGTGCCAGCACCGGGACAGGGAACTACGAGCAGTACTTC. This chain connects TRBV2 to TRBJ2-7; 9 bases align to TRBD1. From germline, CDR1 is SNHLY and CDR2 FYNNEI. This CDR3 has 13 amino acids. The J segment lost 3 bases and the V segment lost 7 bases, leaving 4 bases of the junction unmatched. The variable domain in full, with the rest retrieved from reference TRBV2 and TRBJ2-7, is EPEVTQTPSHQVTQMGQEVILRCVPISNHLYFYWYRQILGQKVEFLVSFYNNEISEKSEIFDDQFSVERPDGSNFTLKIRSTKLEDSAMYFCASTGTGNYEQYFGPGTRLTVT.

This rearrangement joins TRBV28 to TRBJ1-6, with no clear D. Germline V gene sequence: CDR1 MDHEN, CDR2 SYDVKM. The CDR3 spans 14 residues. Trimming cost V 3 bases and J 4 bases, with 7 bases left between them. The CDR3 coding sequence is TGTGCCAGCAGTTTTGGACTGTATAATTCACCCCTCCACTTT. This translates into CASSFGLYNSPLHF.

The V call is TRBV11-3, the J call TRBJ2-1; TRBD2 matches 13 bases. Germline V CDR1 and CDR2: SGHNT, YENEEA. This CDR3 is 18 amino acids long. V shed 5 bases, J shed 6 bases, and the junction held 13 bases outside the gene matches. The DNA for the CDR3 is TGTGCCAGCAGCCTGACTAGCGGGGGGTACTCTCCGGGCAATGAGCAGTTCTTC. Amino acids: CASSLTSGGYSPGNEQFF.